The T cell receptor beta chain described here comes from a study of neurological immune-mediated disorders. Overall study findings and caveats: In HTLV-1-associated myelopathy, TCR clonal expansion was greatest, whereas multiple sclerosis had the least, falling below healthy controls.

This clonotype was detected ten times or more. The antigen is undetermined. Indicated time point: longitudinal time-point 1 (baseline). Libraries used 2 million unsorted PBMCs kept frozen in RNAlater. The authors produced cDNA by 5'RACE using 10-nucleotide random UMIs. TCRdb itself ran the 5' RACE reads through MiXCR, one entry per CDR3 protein. The sample lists about 49,000 distinct CDR3 sequences; approximately 9.1% were seen once. CDR3 size: 15 residues. Germline CDR1 KGHSH, CDR2 LQKENI. Trimming left V 3 bases short and J 4 bases short, with 15 bases between. Sequencing was done on a sample of PBMCs. The receptor was derived from a woman in her thirties or forties in good health. This chain joins TRBV18 and TRBJ1-1, with no clear D. For the CDR3, the DNA is TGTGCCAGCTCACCCGGGATGGCGGGTATCACTGAAGCTTTCTTT. It specifies CASSPGMAGITEAFF.